The 10 T cell receptor beta chains listed next were all sequenced from one sample in a study of cytomegalovirus exposure and HLA in healthy donors. The PCR employed 60 Vbeta primers together with 13 Jbeta primers. Data came from immunoSEQ multiplex PCR; TCRdb stores just in-frame clones and leaves some out. This table has around 130,000 clones, just under 75% appearing once. Sequencing used PBMCs. These receptors all come from a man in his forties in good health and CMV-seropositive.

The chain has TRBV7-2 and TRBJ2-3; perhaps TRBD2 as D (7 bases). CDR1 is SGHTA, CDR2 FQGNSA, per germline. The CDR3 runs 16 residues. Trimming cost V 1 base and J 0 bases, with 11 bases left between them. The CDR3 sequence: CASSLVGGGSTDTQYF. CDR3 nucleotides: TGTGCCAGCAGCTTAGTTGGGGGGGGCAGCACAGATACGCAGTATTTT.

The CDR3 here is CASSPLAGRLTGKTQYF. The CDR3 DNA sequence: TGTGCCAGCAGCCCGTTAGCGGGGCGATTAACGGGAAAGACCCAGTACTTC. This sequence joins TRBV7-9 and TRBJ2-5; 8 nucleotides line up with TRBD2. Germline CDR1 SEHNR, CDR2 FQNEAQ (reference sequence). Trimming cost V 5 bases and J 6 bases; bases outside gene matches: 17. This CDR3 has 17 amino acids.

This clone was seen a handful of times. This chain links TRBV5-6 with TRBJ2-5; 9 bases line up with TRBD2. Germline V gene lookup returns CDR1 SGHDT and CDR2 YYEEEE. The ends lost 4 bases at V and 4 bases at J; junction bases unmatched: 11. This CDR3 comprises 16 residues. The CDR3 here is CASSLGLAGKLETQYF. The CDR3 nucleotides read TGTGCCAGCAGCCTGGGACTAGCCGGGAAGTTAGAGACCCAGTACTTC.

This chain joins TRBV5-1 and TRBJ2-7; 7 bases are a match to TRBD2. The CDR3 spans 14 residues. Trimming cost V 0 bases and J 4 bases; bases outside gene matches: 4. CDR1 is SGHRS and CDR2 is YFSETQ in the germline V gene. The CDR3 here is CASSLAASGYEQYF. The CDR3 coding sequence is TGCGCCAGCAGCTTGGCCGCTAGCGGATACGAGCAGTACTTC.

The CDR3: CASSVQPGTSGGAPEQFF. CDR3 DNA sequence: TGTGCCAGCAGTGTCCAGCCCGGGACTAGCGGGGGGGCCCCTGAGCAGTTCTTC. This chain connects TRBV6-4 to TRBJ2-1; 16 bases align to TRBD2. The CDR3 loop spans 18 amino acids. After removal of 4 bases from V and 9 bases from J, the junction contained 12 bases not matched to a gene. Germline loops: CDR1 MRHNA, CDR2 SNTAGT.

As for this clone: Other DNA sequences in this sample translate to the same CDR3. This chain joins TRBV28 and TRBJ2-7; TRBD1 might be the D (5 bases). Between the trimmed V and J ends, which lost 7 bases and 4 bases, there was a span of 14 bases. Per germline, CDR1 MDHEN and CDR2 SYDVKM. The CDR3 loop spans 13 amino acids. The DNA for the CDR3 is TGTGCCAGCACCGGTGGCAGGGCTTACGAGCAGTACTTC. Its protein is CASTGGRAYEQYF.

This clone was seen a handful of times. The chain combines TRBV27 with TRBJ1-1; the D gene is possibly TRBD1 (5 bases). The germline gives CDR1 MNHEY, CDR2 SMNVEV (reference sequence). V was cut by 0 bases and J by 4 bases, with 15 bases left in between. CDR3 length: 16 amino acids. The CDR3 DNA sequence: TGTGCCAGCAGTTTATCCGGTGGAGGGGTAGCCACTGAAGCTTTCTTT. Translating gives CASSLSGGGVATEAFF.

Here the CDR3 DNA reads TGTGCCACCAGCAGACAGGGGCTTACCTCCGAGCAGTACTTC. It specifies CATSRQGLTSEQYF. This rearrangement joins TRBV15 to TRBJ2-7, with D perhaps matching TRBD1 (6 bases). Germline CDR1 LNHNV, CDR2 YYDKDF (reference sequence). The CDR3 is made up of 14 amino acids. Trimming pared 2 bases from V and 6 bases from J, leaving 14 bases between. Combining the CDR3 with reference TRBV15 and TRBJ2-7 gives the whole variable domain DAMVIQNPRYQVTQFGKPVTLSCSQTLNHNVMYWYQQKSSQAPKLLFHYYDKDFNNEADTPDNFQSRRPNTSFCFLDIRSPGLGDTAMYLCATSRQGLTSEQYFGPGTRLTVT.

V is TRBV5-1 and J is TRBJ1-3; 9 nucleotides agree with TRBD1. The CDR3 runs to 15 residues. The V gene end was trimmed by 0 bases and the J gene end by 4 bases; junction bases not matched to a gene: 2. Looked up from germline, CDR1 is SGHRS and CDR2 is YFSETQ. CDR3 residues: CASSLDRGPGNTIYF. DNA for the CDR3: TGCGCCAGCAGCTTGGACAGGGGGCCAGGAAACACCATATATTTT. Full variable domain (outside the CDR3, taken from reference TRBV5-1 and TRBJ1-3): KAGVTQTPRYLIKTRGQQVTLSCSPISGHRSVSWYQQTPGQGLQFLFEYFSETQRNKGNFPGRFSGRQFSNSRSEMNVSTLELGDSALYLCASSLDRGPGNTIYFGEGSWLTVV.

The rearrangement links TRBV6-5 to TRBJ2-1; 7 bases map to TRBD1. In germline, CDR1 is MNHEY, CDR2 SVGAGI. This CDR3 region has 15 residues. V shed 2 bases and J 2 bases; nucleotides not matched to a gene: 3. The DNA of the CDR3 is TGTGCCAGCAGTTACGACAGGGTCCCCTACAATGAGCAGTTCTTC. It is translated as CASSYDRVPYNEQFF.